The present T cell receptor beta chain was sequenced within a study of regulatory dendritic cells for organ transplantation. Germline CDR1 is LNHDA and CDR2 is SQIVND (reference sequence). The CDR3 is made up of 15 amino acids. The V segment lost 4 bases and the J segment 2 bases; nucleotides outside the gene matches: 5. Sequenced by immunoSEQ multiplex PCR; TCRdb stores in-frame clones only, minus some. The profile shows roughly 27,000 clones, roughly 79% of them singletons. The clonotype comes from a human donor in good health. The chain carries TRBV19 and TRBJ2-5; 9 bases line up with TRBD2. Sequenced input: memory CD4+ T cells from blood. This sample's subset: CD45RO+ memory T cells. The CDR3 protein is CASSKGTSLQETQYF. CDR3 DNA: TGTGCCAGTAGTAAGGGGACTAGCCTGCAAGAGACCCAGTACTTC. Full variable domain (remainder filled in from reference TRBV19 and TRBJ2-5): DGGITQSPKYLFRKEGQNVTLSCEQNLNHDAMYWYRQDPGQGLRLIYYSQIVNDFQKGDIAEGYSVSREKKESFPLTVTSAQKNPTAFYLCASSKGTSLQETQYFGPGTRLLVL.